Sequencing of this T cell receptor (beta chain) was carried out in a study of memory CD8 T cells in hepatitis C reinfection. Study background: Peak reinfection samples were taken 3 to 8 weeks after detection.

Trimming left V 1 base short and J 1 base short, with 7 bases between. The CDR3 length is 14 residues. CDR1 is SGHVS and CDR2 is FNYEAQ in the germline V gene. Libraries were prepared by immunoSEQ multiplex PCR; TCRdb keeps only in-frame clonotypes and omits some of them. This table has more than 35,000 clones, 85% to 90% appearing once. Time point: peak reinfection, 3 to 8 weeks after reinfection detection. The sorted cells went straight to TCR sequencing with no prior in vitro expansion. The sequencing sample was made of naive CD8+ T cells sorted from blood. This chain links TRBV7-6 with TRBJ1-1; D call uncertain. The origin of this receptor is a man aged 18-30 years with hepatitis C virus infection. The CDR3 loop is CASSLGGQNTEAFF. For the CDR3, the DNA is TGTGCCAGCAGCTTAGGAGGCCAGAACACTGAAGCTTTCTTT.